This T cell receptor (beta chain) was obtained from a study of cytomegalovirus exposure and HLA in healthy donors (dated by TCRdb to about 2017). Context from the whole study: According to an earlier analysis of 587 of the donors, some 180 million T cells yielded 120 million or so unique TCR beta sequences and 250 to 350 Gb of sequence data. An early release covering over 500 HLA-typed donors comprised approximately 300 gigabases of sequencing data and 85 million or so unique TCR sequences. Of the roughly 400 genotyped donors, about 84% fell in the genetic ancestry cluster associated with self-reported Caucasian donors. The study aimed to test whether cataloging public T cell receptors could reveal signatures of past pathogen exposure. The study profiled the T cell repertoires of 666 subjects by immunosequencing and related them to cytomegalovirus serostatus. Along with the approximately 600-subject first cohort, a separate validation cohort of some 130 different subjects was used. High-throughput TCR immunosequencing, statistical association of individual TCRs with disease status, and machine learning were combined to predict cytomegalovirus infection status. To study patterns of TCR occurrence, a later analysis re-analyzed previously published TCR beta repertoires from more than 550 donors and added high-resolution HLA genotyping. The later analysis used no new phenotypic data to find candidate immune exposures, relying instead on TCR beta sequences and their occurrence across donors. An earlier analysis of about 600 of the donors used high-throughput TCR beta sequencing to judge whether each TCR beta V gene segment behaved as functional or pseudogenic. Donor age, sex, ethnicity and CMV serostatus were collected together with the repertoire data. A later genetic analysis used genome-wide SNP genotypes for 398 of the 666 donors, treating that subset as a discovery cohort. Every repertoire in the discovery cohort had been generated on one and the same sequencing platform. HLA typing covered class I and class II loci at four-digit resolution. The number of typed donors differed by locus: roughly 629-630 for A, B, C, DRB1 and DQB1; approximately 520 for DQA1; some 610 for DPA1; and some 450 for DPB1. Roughly 5 DR-DQ haplotypes were handled as single units for association and clustering, since linkage in the cohort was strong. Across 398 genotyped donors of the cohort, an average of about 240,000 unique TCR beta nucleotide sequences per donor were sequenced, and roughly 20% of those sequences were non-productive. Results the study describes overall, beyond this receptor: Correlated functional status among segregating V segments might be attributable to linkage disequilibrium, but an unknown experimental factor could not be ruled out. It was suggested by the authors that the approach could potentially be generalized to other disease states and immunological phenotypes. In vitro tests confirmed that three of the cytomegalovirus-associated TCR beta chains recognize cytomegalovirus antigens. Compared with the roughly 670-donor mean, donors in an Asian-associated ancestry cluster had fewer N-insertions in productive TCRs, according to a later genetic analysis. Because counts were too low, seventeen rarely observed V segments, including chromosome 9 orphons, were excluded from the earlier analysis of some 540 of the donors. The sequencing pipeline was judged likely to have produced a cluster of highly shared sequence variants as a technical artifact. In an earlier analysis of a few hundred of the donors, most TCR beta V segments were observed in productive rearrangements about 90% or about 30% of the time, broadly matching IMGT annotations. A later analysis associated about 18,000 TCR beta sequences with specific HLA alleles at a false discovery rate of 0.05. This cohort had only TCR beta chains sequenced, and the lack of alpha or paired-chain data limited which features could be detected. Some IMGT-functional V segments, including TRBV6-2 and TRBV6-3, could not be told apart with the 87-base-pair reads, so those segments were excluded. Several of the top co-occurrence clusters appeared to be linked to parvovirus B19, influenza, CMV and Epstein-Barr virus, according to a later analysis. A further reported finding was that TCR beta sequences accurately predicted the HLA-A and HLA-B alleles for most subjects in the first cohort. According to a later analysis, most CMV-associated TCR beta chains appeared to be HLA-restricted, and the HLA associations seemed to be driven largely by CMV exposure. When HLA alleles, especially DR and DQ, strongly co-occurred, attributing TCR associations to individual alleles was difficult. A later analysis found that TCR association rates varied across HLA loci, with DRB1 alleles showing the most associated TCRs and HLA-C alleles the fewest. Across donors, most TCR sequences were observed very rarely, whereas some public TCRs were present in many individuals. In both the original and validation cohorts, the classifier was reported to diagnose cytomegalovirus status with high specificity and sensitivity. In a later analysis, HLA-associated TCR beta chains showed more clonal expansion and lower generation probabilities than non-associated chains that were equally common. In a later genetic analysis, a missense DCLRE1C variant was associated with V-gene and J-gene trimming of TCR beta chains, and the association was replicated in an independent cohort. A total of around 150 TCR beta chains were listed by the study as associated with cytomegalovirus. CMV serostatus was the only immune exposure information available for the cohort. Presence/absence analyses assumed roughly uniform sequencing depth across donors, an assumption that may not hold. Because HLA typing was unavailable for some donors at each locus, only the typed subset was used in association tests.

The cohort was made up of several hundred healthy bone marrow donors. At the time of sampling, every cohort member was nominally healthy, though immune exposures that went unrecorded were likely present. The donor tested CMV seronegative and was one of the 352 seronegative cohort members. Each donor provided a peripheral blood sample, and peripheral blood mononuclear cells were used for TCR beta sequencing. Genomic DNA extraction from the blood cell samples was performed with the Qiagen DNeasy Blood Extraction Kit. The CDR3 runs 15 amino acids, cysteine and phenylalanine included. Kept here is only the CDR3 DNA, which spans 45 bases and is read in frame from base 1. CDR1 and CDR2 are read off the germline V gene as MDHEN and SYDVKM. After removal of 5 bases from V and 5 bases from J, the junction retains 8 bases not matched to a gene. The method behind the library was the immunoSEQ multiplex PCR assay. For the multiplex PCR, a mixture combining 60 forward primers for TCR Vbeta segments and 13 reverse primers for TCR Jbeta segments was used. The CDR3 region of rearranged TCR beta genes was amplified from genomic DNA with a multiplex PCR assay. Amplified TCR beta libraries were sequenced as 87-base-pair reads on the Illumina HiSeq System. On the study's bioinformatics: A later analysis tallied roughly 80 million unique TCR beta chains across the 666 repertoires, and roughly 11 million of those chains were shared by two or more donors. Raw reads were error-corrected and collapsed into unique sequences by a nearest-neighbor algorithm in which closely related sequences were merged to remove PCR and sequencing errors. To assign V, D and J gene segments, CDR3 sequences were aligned to IMGT reference sequences. For a sequence to be retained, a match of at least six nucleotides to both a V gene segment and a J gene segment was required. Rearrangements were called productive when the CDR3 lacked stop codons and stayed in frame with V and J; all others were non-productive. Following IMGT convention, CDR3 was defined as the stretch from the second conserved V-encoded cysteine to the conserved J-encoded phenylalanine. In an earlier analysis of around 600 of the donors, sequences lacking an unambiguous match to a single V gene segment were excluded. In an earlier analysis of some 590 of the donors, V segments were called functional above 56.7% productive rearrangements and were called segregating when the between-donor standard deviation exceeded 5%. To diagnose cytomegalovirus status from the catalog of TCR beta chain sequences, a statistical classification framework was built. V and J gene assignment, in a later analysis, came from comparing TCR nucleotide sequences with IMGT/GENE-DB human TR gene sequences. The TCRdist pipeline was used in a later analysis to assign CDR3 sequences and most-parsimonious VDJ recombination scenarios. In a later analysis, every TCR beta chain was defined by the combination of its CDR3 amino acid sequence and its V-gene family, and reads without a unique V-gene family were dropped. To address suspected cross-contamination and a sequencing artifact, a later analysis removed a few hundred highly shared, low-generation-probability nucleotide sequences. In a later analysis, a clonal expansion index for each public chain was calculated from normalized within-repertoire ranks of inferred template counts. In a later analysis, generation probabilities were computed using a VDJ recombination model fitted to out-of-frame rearrangements, and the results were checked against IGoR. Hypergeometric tests were used in a later analysis to score TCR-TCR, TCR-HLA and TCR-CMV co-occurrence, with a repertoire-size bias correction applied to the TCR pairs. In a later analysis, false discovery rates were estimated by permuting HLA or CMV assignments 20 times. In a later analysis, co-occurring TCRs were grouped using DBSCAN, with TCRdist sequence similarity added in when clustering inside HLA-allele-positive subsets. Co-occurrence clustering excluded repertoires with fewer than 30,000 or more than 120,000 public chains, plus five with anomalous nucleotide sharing. The clones in this table, taken by TCRdb from immuneACCESS, are in-frame only. Not every clone is retained; where verified, under half of the shortfall comes from an unresolved V gene, and the cause of the rest is unknown. V and J calls and clone size are copied from that table; D and trimming were computed from the DNA. Counted in this sample were more than 150,000 clones; roughly 83% of them appeared once. Approximately 1.4% of the sample is in the top ten clones.

As to this clone: Its target antigen remains unknown. Base-call qualities are not available, and no considerably larger clone is one nucleotide away.

The specimen sequenced was PBMCs. The sequence derives from a woman younger than 30 in good health and CMV-seronegative. The sequence is built from TRBV28 and TRBJ2-7; TRBD2 lines up with 11 middle nucleotides. The CDR3 in this case is CASSEIAGGHHEQYF. The DNA sequence follows: TGTGCCAGCAGTGAAATAGCGGGGGGGCACCACGAGCAGTACTTC.